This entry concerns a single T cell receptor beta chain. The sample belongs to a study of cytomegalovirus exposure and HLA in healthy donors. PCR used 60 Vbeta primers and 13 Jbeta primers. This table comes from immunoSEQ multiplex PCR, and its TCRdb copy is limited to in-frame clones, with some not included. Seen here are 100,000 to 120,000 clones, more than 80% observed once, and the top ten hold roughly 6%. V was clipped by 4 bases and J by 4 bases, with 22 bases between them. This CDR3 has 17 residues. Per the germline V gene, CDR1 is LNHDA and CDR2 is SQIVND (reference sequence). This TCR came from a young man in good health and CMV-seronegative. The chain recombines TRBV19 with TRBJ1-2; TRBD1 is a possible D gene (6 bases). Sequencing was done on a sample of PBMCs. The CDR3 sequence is CASSRGGWTAEFYGYTF. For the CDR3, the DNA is TGTGCCAGTAGTAGGGGGGGTTGGACAGCAGAATTCTATGGCTACACCTTC.